This T cell receptor (beta chain) was recovered during a study of Graves' ophthalmopathy and Graves' hyperthyroidism (dated by TCRdb to the late 2010s). The study in broad terms: Hyperthyroidism was defined as stable when no progression to ophthalmopathy occurred within 18 months of follow-up. Once sampling was done, hyperthyroidism patients were given methimazole at a starting dose of 30 mg daily, while ophthalmopathy patients were given high-dose intravenous methylprednisolone. To explore V-J signatures that separate ophthalmopathy from hyperthyroidism, a discovery set of about a hundred patients was enrolled, consisting of about 43 with ophthalmopathy and approximately 60 with stable hyperthyroidism. In roughly 6 hyperthyroidism patients, T-cell repertoires of thyroid tissue and blood were compared. The independent validation cohort included 18 to 20 hyperthyroidism patients plus 17 patients who later progressed from hyperthyroidism to ophthalmopathy. In total, approximately 130 blood samples were TCR-sequenced: 40 to 45 ophthalmopathy, 80 or so hyperthyroidism and roughly 17 hyperthyroidism-to-ophthalmopathy patients. To tell Graves' ophthalmopathy apart from Graves' hyperthyroidism, and to predict which patients would progress to ophthalmopathy, the study relied on TCR beta repertoire signatures.

The CDR3 goes from the cysteine to the phenylalanine over 14 residues. CDR3 DNA only is kept here, 42 bases in frame from base 1. V loses 1 base, J loses 1 base, and the germline ends lie 7 bases apart. Via the germline V gene, CDR1 is SGHTA and CDR2 FQGTGA. The paper as a whole reports these results and caveats: Most expanded thyroid clonotypes with a frequency above 0.001 also appeared in blood, which suggests that blood repertoires may reflect the immune response in the thyroid. In validation, the model predicted ophthalmopathy progression with more than 70% sensitivity and roughly 72% specificity; 12 predicted patients were CT-confirmed with GO in a median of around 6 months. Ophthalmopathy was separated from stable hyperthyroidism by the 13-signature model with around 88% sensitivity and about 81% specificity in cross-validation and with 80%/75% in the test set. No statistical method was used to predetermine the sample size, and group allocation was not hidden from the investigators.

For repertoire sequencing, the TCR beta CDR3 regions were amplified from RNA transcripts. The first round was an RT-PCR using HTBI primers with the Qiagen OneStep RT-PCR kit, and this first round was followed by a second-round multiplex PCR, then size selection and purification. Sequencing of the libraries was carried out on an Illumina HiSeq2000 in paired-end mode with 100 bp reads. Per the original workflow: SOAPnuke was used to process the reads, throwing out any read that had adapters, had uncalled bases, had a mean Phred below 15, or lacked an exact constant-primer or identifier match. COPE v1.2.5 was used to merge the high-quality paired reads. Clonotypes were defined as unique nucleotide sequences and were aligned to IMGT TRB V, D and J references using MiTCR v1.1. The analysis was limited to V-J combinations with a frequency above 0.0001, which together covered 99.2% of repertoires. A TCR clonal expansion and chaos score per V-J combination was defined as the ratio of F50 clonal expansion to chaos observed in the TCRdist matrix. Welch's t-statistics and random forest were used to reduce the features to about a dozen V-J combinations, which were then used as input to a naive Bayes classifier. The Morisita-Horn index was used to measure how similar the thyroid and blood repertoires were. TCRdb reworked the public reads: Q25 trimming with fastp, MiXCR clone assembly, productive beta chains retained. Identical CDR3 proteins give one entry, which carries the most common genes and DNA. None of the V and J calls come from the authors' own analysis; TCRdb made them. This sample has approximately 1.2 million distinct CDR3 sequences in its table, and 36% of those were observed once. The ten largest clonotypes hold 11% of the sample.

For this clonotype: Its specific antigen is unknown. Base-call qualities are not available, and no considerably larger clone is one nucleotide away.

Patients with hyperthyroidism were aged 18 to 65 years, had been newly diagnosed, and had a disease duration of less than 2 months. Patients with other autoimmune diseases, uncontrolled infections, pregnancy or lactation were excluded from the study. Clinical symptoms, serum thyroxine, TRAb, thyroid ultrasound and orbital computed tomography were used for diagnosis. Trizol reagent was used to extract the total RNA, and its quality was then checked on an Agilent 2100 Bioanalyzer. This receptor chain uses TRBV7-3 and TRBJ1-1; the D gene remains uncertain. Material for sequencing was peripheral blood or thyroid tissue (not recorded which). The receptor was isolated from an adult man with Graves' hyperthyroidism. CDR3 sequence: CASSLSGENTEAFF. The sequenced DNA: TGTGCCAGCAGCTTAAGCGGGGAGAACACTGAAGCTTTCTTT.